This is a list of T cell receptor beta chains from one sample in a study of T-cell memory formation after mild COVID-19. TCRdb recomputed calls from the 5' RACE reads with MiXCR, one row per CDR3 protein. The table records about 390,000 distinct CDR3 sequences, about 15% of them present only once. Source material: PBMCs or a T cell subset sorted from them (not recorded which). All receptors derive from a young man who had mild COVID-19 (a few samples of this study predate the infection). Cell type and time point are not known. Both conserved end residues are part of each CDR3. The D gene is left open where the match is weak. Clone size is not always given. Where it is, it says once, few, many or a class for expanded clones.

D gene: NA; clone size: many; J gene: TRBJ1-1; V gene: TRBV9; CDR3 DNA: TGTGCCAGCAGCGTAACCTCACATAACACTGAAGCTTTCTTT; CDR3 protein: CASSVTSHNTEAFF
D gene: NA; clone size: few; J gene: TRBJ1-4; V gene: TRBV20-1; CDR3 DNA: TGCAGTGCTGCGGCCTCGACTAATGAAAAACTGTTTTTT; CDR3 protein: CSAAASTNEKLFF
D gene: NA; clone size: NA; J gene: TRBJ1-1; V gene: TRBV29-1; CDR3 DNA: TGCAGCGTTGATTACAGGGAGGACACTGAAGCTTTCTTT; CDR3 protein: CSVDYREDTEAFF
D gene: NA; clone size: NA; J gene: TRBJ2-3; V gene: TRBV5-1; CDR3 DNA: TGCGCCAGCAGCCCGGTCGGACATAGCACAGATACGCAGTATTTT; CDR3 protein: CASSPVGHSTDTQYF
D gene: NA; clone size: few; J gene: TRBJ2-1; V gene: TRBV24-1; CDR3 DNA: TGTGCCACCAGTGGCGTTAGCGCCAATATAAATGAGCAGTTCTTC; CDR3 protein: CATSGVSANINEQFF
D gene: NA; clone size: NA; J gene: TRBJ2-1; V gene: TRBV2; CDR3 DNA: TGTGCCAGCCAGTTCGGGAATGATCAGTTCTTC; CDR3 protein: CASQFGNDQFF
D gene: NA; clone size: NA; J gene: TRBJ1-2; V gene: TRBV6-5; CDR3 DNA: TGTGCCAGCAGTTACTCGATCCCGGACAGAAACTATGGCTACACCTTC; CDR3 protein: CASSYSIPDRNYGYTF
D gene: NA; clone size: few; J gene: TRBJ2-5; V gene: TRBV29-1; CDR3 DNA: TGCAGCGTTGAAGATCTCGGTCATGGGGCCCAAGAGACCCAGTACTTC; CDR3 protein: CSVEDLGHGAQETQYF
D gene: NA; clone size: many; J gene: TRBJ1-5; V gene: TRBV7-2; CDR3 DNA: TGTGCCAGCAGCTCGGATAGCAATCAGCCCCAGCATTTT; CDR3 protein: CASSSDSNQPQHF
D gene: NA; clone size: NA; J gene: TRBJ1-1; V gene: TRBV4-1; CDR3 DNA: TGCGCCAGCAGCCAACCCCTCAATCAAATGAACACTGAAGCTTTCTTT; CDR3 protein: CASSQPLNQMNTEAFF
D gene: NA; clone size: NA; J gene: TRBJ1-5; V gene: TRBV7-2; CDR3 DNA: TGTGCCAGCAGCCCTCCTGCAGGGATGGGACAGCCCCAGCATTTT; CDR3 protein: CASSPPAGMGQPQHF
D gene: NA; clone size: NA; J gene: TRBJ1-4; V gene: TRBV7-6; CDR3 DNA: TGTGCCAGCAGCTTAGGGGCAGCAACTAATGAAAAACTGTTTTTT; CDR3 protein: CASSLGAATNEKLFF
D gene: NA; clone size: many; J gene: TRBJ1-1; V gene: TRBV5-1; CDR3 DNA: TGCGCCAGCAGCTTGCGGTCGGGGGCGAACACTGAAGCTTTCTTT; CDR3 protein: CASSLRSGANTEAFF
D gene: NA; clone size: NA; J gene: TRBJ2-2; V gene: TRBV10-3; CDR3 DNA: TGTGCCATCAGTGAGTTCGACATGGCCGGGGAGCTGTTTTTT; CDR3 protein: CAISEFDMAGELFF
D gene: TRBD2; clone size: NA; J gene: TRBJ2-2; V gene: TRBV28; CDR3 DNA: TGTGCCAGCAGCCGTACACTAGCGGGGGGGCCGAGCACCGGGGAGCTGTTTTTT; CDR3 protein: CASSRTLAGGPSTGELFF
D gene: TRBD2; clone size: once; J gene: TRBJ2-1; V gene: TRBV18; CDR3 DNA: TGTGCCAGCTCACCAAATCCTAGCGGGTACAATGAGCAGTTCTTC; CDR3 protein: CASSPNPSGYNEQFF
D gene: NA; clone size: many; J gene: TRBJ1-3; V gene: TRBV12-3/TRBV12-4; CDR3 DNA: TGTGCCAGCAGTTCGACCTATTCTGGAAACACCATATATTTT; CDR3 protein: CASSSTYSGNTIYF
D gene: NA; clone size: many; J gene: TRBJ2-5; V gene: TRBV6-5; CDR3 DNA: TGTGCCAGCAGTTACTCTTGGGGTTCGGAAGAGACCCAGTACTTC; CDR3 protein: CASSYSWGSEETQYF
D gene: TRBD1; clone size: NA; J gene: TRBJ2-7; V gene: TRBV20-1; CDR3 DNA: TGCAGTGCCCACCAATCAGGGGGTACGGCCTACGAGCAGTACTTC; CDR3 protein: CSAHQSGGTAYEQYF
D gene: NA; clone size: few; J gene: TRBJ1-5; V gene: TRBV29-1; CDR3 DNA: TGCAGCGTTGAATACAGCCACAATCAGCCCCAGCATTTT; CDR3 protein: CSVEYSHNQPQHF
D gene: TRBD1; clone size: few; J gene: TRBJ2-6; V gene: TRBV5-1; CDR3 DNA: TGCGCCAGCAACCTCAGGGACAGGGGATCTGGGGCCAACGTCCTGACTTTC; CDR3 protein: CASNLRDRGSGANVLTF
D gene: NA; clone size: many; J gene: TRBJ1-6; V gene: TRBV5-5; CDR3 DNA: TGTGCCAGCAGCTCCACGGGGTTAAATTCACCCCTCCACTTT; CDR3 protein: CASSSTGLNSPLHF
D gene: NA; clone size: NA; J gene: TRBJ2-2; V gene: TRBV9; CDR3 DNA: TGTGCCAGCAGCGTAAGCACGGCGAACACCGGGGAGCTGTTTTTT; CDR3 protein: CASSVSTANTGELFF
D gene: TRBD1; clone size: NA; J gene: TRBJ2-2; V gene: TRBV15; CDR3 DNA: TGTGCCACCAGCAGAAGACAGGGGCAAATCGCCGGGGAGCTGTTTTTT; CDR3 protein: CATSRRQGQIAGELFF
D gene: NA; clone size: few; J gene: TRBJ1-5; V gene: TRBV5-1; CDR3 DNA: TGCGCCAGCAGCTCGGGCCTCCCTGGGAATCAGCCCCAGCATTTT; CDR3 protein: CASSSGLPGNQPQHF
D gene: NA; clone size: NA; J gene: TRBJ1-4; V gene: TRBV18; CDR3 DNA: TGTGCCAGCTCACCCGTTGCAGGGGTAGAAAAACTGTTTTTT; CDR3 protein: CASSPVAGVEKLFF
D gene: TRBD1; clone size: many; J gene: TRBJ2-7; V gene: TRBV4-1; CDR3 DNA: TGCGCCAGCAGCCAGGGGACAGGGGATTACGAGCAGTACTTC; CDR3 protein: CASSQGTGDYEQYF
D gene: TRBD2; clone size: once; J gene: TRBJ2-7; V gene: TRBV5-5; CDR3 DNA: TGTGCCAGCAGCTTGGGACTAGCGGACACCTACGAGCAGTACTTC; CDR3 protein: CASSLGLADTYEQYF
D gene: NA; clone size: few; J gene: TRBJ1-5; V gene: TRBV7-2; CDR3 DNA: TGTGCCAGCAGCACGGACGGGGTTCAGCCCCAGCATTTT; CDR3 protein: CASSTDGVQPQHF
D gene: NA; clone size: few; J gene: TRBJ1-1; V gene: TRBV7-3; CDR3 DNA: TGTGCCAGCGTAGCGGAAATGAACACTGAAGCTTTCTTT; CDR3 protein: CASVAEMNTEAFF
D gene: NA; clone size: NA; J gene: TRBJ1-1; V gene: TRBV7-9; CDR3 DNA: TGTGCCAGCAGCTTAGCTCCCTTCGAAGCTTTCTTT; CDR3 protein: CASSLAPFEAFF
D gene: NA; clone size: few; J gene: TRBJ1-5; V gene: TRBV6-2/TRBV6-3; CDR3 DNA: TGTGCCAGCACCTTGGGGGGGAATCAGCCCCAGCATTTT; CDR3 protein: CASTLGGNQPQHF
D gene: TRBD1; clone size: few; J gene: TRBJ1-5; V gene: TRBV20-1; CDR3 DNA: TGCAGTGCTTCATCCGGGACAGGGAACTATCAGCCCCAGCATTTT; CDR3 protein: CSASSGTGNYQPQHF
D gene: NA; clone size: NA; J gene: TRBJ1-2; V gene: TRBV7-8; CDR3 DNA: TGTGCCAGCAGCCAAGGTGGGGATAACTATGGCTACACCTTC; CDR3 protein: CASSQGGDNYGYTF
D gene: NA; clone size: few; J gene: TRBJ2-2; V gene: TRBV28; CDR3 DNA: TGTGCCAGCAGTTTAGGCCCACATAAGACCACCGGGGAGCTGTTTTTT; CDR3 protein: CASSLGPHKTTGELFF
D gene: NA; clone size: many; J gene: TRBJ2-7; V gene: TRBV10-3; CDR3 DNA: TGTGCCATCACCCTGGGGGGCAGTGCCCACGAGCAGTACTTC; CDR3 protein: CAITLGGSAHEQYF
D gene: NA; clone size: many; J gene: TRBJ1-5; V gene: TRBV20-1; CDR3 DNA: TGCAGTGCTGCCGTGGCCGAACTTGGTCAGCCCCAGCATTTT; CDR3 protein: CSAAVAELGQPQHF
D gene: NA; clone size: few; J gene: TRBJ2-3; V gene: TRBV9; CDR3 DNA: TGTGCCAGCAGCCTAGCGAGATGGGGAACAGATACGCAGTATTTT; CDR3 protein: CASSLARWGTDTQYF
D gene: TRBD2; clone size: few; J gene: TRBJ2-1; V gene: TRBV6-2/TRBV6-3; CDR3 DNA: TGTGCCAGCAGTTCACGGACTAGCGGGGTGCCGTCCTACAATGAGCAGTTCTTC; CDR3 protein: CASSSRTSGVPSYNEQFF
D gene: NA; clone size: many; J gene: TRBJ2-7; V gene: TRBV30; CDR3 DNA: TGTGCCTGGGGGGGGCGCTACGAGCAGTACTTC; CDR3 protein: CAWGGRYEQYF
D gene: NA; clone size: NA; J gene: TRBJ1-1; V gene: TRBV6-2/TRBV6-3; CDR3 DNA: TGTGCCAGCACCCCCCCTGGGGGTCGGAACACTGAAGCTTTCTTT; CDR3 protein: CASTPPGGRNTEAFF
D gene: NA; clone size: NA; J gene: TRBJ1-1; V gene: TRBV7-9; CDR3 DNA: TGTGCCAATACGAGACAGAACACTGAAGCTTTCTTT; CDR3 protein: CANTRQNTEAFF
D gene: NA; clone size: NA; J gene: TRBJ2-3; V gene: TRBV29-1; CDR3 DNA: TGCAGCGTTGAAGATCTTAAACTGAGCACAGATACGCAGTATTTT; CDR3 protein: CSVEDLKLSTDTQYF
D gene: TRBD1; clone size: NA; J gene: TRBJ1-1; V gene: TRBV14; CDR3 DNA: TGTGCCAGCAGCCAAGATCCTGGGTACAGGGGAAAAACTGAAGCTTTCTTT; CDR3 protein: CASSQDPGYRGKTEAFF
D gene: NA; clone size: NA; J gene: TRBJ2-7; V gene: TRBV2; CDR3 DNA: TGTGCCAGCAGGGCAGCGGTCCACGAGCAGTACTTC; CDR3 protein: CASRAAVHEQYF
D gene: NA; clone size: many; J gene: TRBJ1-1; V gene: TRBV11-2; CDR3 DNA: TGTGCCAGCAGCTTTAGCAGGGCCGCTGAAGCTTTCTTT; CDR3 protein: CASSFSRAAEAFF
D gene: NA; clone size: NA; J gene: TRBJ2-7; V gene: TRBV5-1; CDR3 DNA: TGCGCCAGCAGAACAGGGGAGGTAGTCGACGAGCAGTACTTC; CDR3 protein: CASRTGEVVDEQYF
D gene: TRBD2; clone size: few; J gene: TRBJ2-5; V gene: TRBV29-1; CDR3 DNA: TGCAGCGTTGAAGGCAGCTTTGGAGGGAGGGGAGAGACCCAGTACTTC; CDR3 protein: CSVEGSFGGRGETQYF
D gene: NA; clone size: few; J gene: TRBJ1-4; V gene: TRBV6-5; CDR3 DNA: TGTGCCAGCAGTTATTTTAATGGGGGGGGCAATGAAAAACTGTTTTTT; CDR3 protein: CASSYFNGGGNEKLFF
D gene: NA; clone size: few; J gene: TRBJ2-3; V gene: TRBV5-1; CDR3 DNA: TGCGCCAGCAGCTTGGGAGGTCGGTCAGATACGCAGTATTTT; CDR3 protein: CASSLGGRSDTQYF
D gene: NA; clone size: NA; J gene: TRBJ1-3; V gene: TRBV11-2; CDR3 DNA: TGTGCCAGCAGTCCATTACGGGACACCATATATTTT; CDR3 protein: CASSPLRDTIYF
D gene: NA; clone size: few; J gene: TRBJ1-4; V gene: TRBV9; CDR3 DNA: TGTGCCAGCAGCGTAGGGGGACGAGGGGATGAAAAACTGTTTTTT; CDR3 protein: CASSVGGRGDEKLFF
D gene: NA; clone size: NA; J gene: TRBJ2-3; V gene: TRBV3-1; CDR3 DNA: TGTGCCAGCAGCCTAGGTGGGACCCCCAGCACAGATACGCAGTATTTT; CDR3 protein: CASSLGGTPSTDTQYF
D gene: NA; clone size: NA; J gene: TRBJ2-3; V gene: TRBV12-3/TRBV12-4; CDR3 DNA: TGTGCCAGCAGAAACATCTTCCTCGATACGCAGTATTTT; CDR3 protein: CASRNIFLDTQYF
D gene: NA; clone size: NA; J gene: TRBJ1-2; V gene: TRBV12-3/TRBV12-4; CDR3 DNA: TGTGCCAGCAGCCCAAGCGGGGGACATCGCTTTGGCTACACCTTC; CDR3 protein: CASSPSGGHRFGYTF